What follows are 22 T cell receptor beta chains derived from one specimen sequenced in a study of T cell responses to AZD1222 COVID-19 vaccine. The method was immunoSEQ multiplex PCR; TCRdb's version includes in-frame clones alone and lacks a portion of them. The table includes about 150,000 clones, approximately 90% detected once. Material: peripheral blood, obtained on day 0 of AZD1222 vaccination. The receptors here all came from an adult in good health.

This rearrangement joins TRBV4-2 to TRBJ1-5, with D hard to call. The V gene's germline CDR1 is LGHNA and CDR2 YNFKEQ. V lost 1 base, J lost 4 bases, and 5 bases lay in between. The CDR3 is made up of 13 amino acids. The CDR3 coding sequence is TGTGCCAGCAGCCAAGCTGCTAATCAGCCCCAGCATTTT. As protein: CASSQAANQPQHF.

This clone was observed a single time. The gene calls are TRBV28 and TRBJ1-1; 9 bases align to TRBD1. Germline CDR1 and CDR2: MDHEN and SYDVKM. The CDR3 length is 13 residues. V gave up 4 bases and J gave up 11 bases; unmatched junction bases: 8. The CDR3 sequence is CASSSTGGAEAFF. In DNA form, the CDR3 reads TGTGCCAGCAGTTCCACAGGGGGCGCGGAGGCTTTCTTT.

The chain carries TRBV29-1 and TRBJ1-5, with D uncertain. V lost 4 bases to trimming and J lost 0 bases, with 10 bases between them. The germline V gene encodes CDR1 SQVTM and CDR2 ANQGSEA. This CDR3 has 14 amino acids. CDR3 DNA sequence: TGCAGCGTTGTTGGATTTTATAGCAATCAGCCCCAGCATTTT. Translated, it gives CSVVGFYSNQPQHF.

V usage is TRBV19 and J usage is TRBJ1-6, with 8 bases identical to TRBD1. Trimming removed 6 bases from V and 5 bases from J; junction bases left unmatched: 3. CDR1 and CDR2 from the germline V gene are LNHDA and SQIVND (reference sequence). The CDR3 length is 14 residues. The CDR3 DNA follows: TGTGCCAGTAGGAACAGGGGGGATAATTCACCCCTCCACTTT. Translated: CASRNRGDNSPLHF. Based on the CDR3 plus reference TRBV19 and TRBJ1-6, the full variable domain is DGGITQSPKYLFRKEGQNVTLSCEQNLNHDAMYWYRQDPGQGLRLIYYSQIVNDFQKGDIAEGYSVSREKKESFPLTVTSAQKNPTAFYLCASRNRGDNSPLHFGNGTRLTVT.

The rearrangement uses TRBV9 and TRBJ2-1; TRBD1 matches at 7 bases. The CDR3 sequence is 15 residues long. V shed 6 bases and J 3 bases; nucleotides not matched to a gene: 9. Germline V lookup: CDR1 SGDLS, CDR2 YYNGEE. CDR3: CASTREGADYNEQFF. The CDR3 DNA sequence: TGTGCCAGCACCCGAGAGGGGGCTGACTACAATGAGCAGTTCTTC.

CDR3 sequence (DNA): TGTGCCAGCAGCTTCGACCGCCCCCCCACGGGGGAGCAGTACTTC. Translation: CASSFDRPPTGEQYF. The chain uses TRBV11-2 and TRBJ2-7, with D maybe TRBD2 (5 bases). The CDR3 extends over 15 amino acids. Germline CDR1 is SGHAT and CDR2 is FQNNGV. Trimming removed 3 bases from V and 7 bases from J, with 19 bases in between.

V gene TRBV19 combines with J gene TRBJ1-4; TRBD1 agrees at 9 bases. This CDR3 comprises 15 residues. The germline CDR1 and CDR2 sequences are LNHDA and SQIVND (reference sequence). The junction had 10 bases not matched to a gene; V was cut back by 10 bases and J by 4 bases. For the CDR3, the DNA is TGTGCCACCTGGAAGGGGACAGGGTTTAATGAAAAACTGTTTTTT. Its translation: CATWKGTGFNEKLFF. The whole variable domain, remainder taken from reference TRBV19 and TRBJ1-4, is DGGITQSPKYLFRKEGQNVTLSCEQNLNHDAMYWYRQDPGQGLRLIYYSQIVNDFQKGDIAEGYSVSREKKESFPLTVTSAQKNPTAFYLCATWKGTGFNEKLFFGSGTQLSVL.

The V gene is TRBV4-3, the J gene TRBJ1-4; maybe TRBD1 (6 bases). Germline V gives CDR1 LGHNA, CDR2 YSLEER. V was cut by 1 base and J by 7 bases, with 16 bases left in between. The CDR3 covers 16 residues. The CDR3 is CASSQVAGAGGEKLFF. In nucleotides, the CDR3 is TGCGCCAGCAGCCAAGTAGCGGGGGCAGGAGGTGAAAAACTGTTTTTT.

The rearrangement uses TRBV4-2 and TRBJ1-6; possibly TRBD1 for D (6 bases). Trimming took off 0 bases at V and 0 bases at J, with 12 bases between the two ends. The CDR3 has 18 amino acids. The V gene's germline CDR1 is LGHNA and CDR2 YNFKEQ. CDR3: CASSQDRGGSSYNSPLHF. The CDR3 nucleotides read TGTGCCAGCAGCCAAGATAGGGGGGGGAGCTCCTATAATTCACCCCTCCACTTT.

This chain connects TRBV24-1 to TRBJ2-4; the match to TRBD1 covers 7 bases. The V gene end was trimmed by 3 bases and the J gene end by 13 bases; junction bases not matched to a gene: 8. CDR1 and CDR2 (germline): KGHDR, SFDVKD. The length of the CDR3 is 13 residues. In nucleotides, the CDR3 is TGTGCCACCAGTGATCCCGGGACAGACAAACAGTACTTC. Amino acids: CATSDPGTDKQYF.

The J gene is TRBJ2-7, the V gene TRBV11-1; perhaps TRBD1 as D (6 bases). Germline loops: CDR1 SGHAT, CDR2 FQDESV (reference sequence). The CDR3 totals 15 residues. V was clipped by 5 bases and J by 2 bases, with 16 bases between them. The CDR3 DNA reads as TGTGCCAGCAGCAAGGTCGGTTCAGGGGCCTACGAGCAGTACTTC. Protein product: CASSKVGSGAYEQYF. Full variable domain (missing parts from reference TRBV11-1 and TRBJ2-7): EAEVAQSPRYKITEKSQAVAFWCDPISGHATLYWYRQILGQGPELLVQFQDESVVDDSQLPKDRFSAERLKGVDSTLKIQPAELGDSAMYLCASSKVGSGAYEQYFGPGTRLTVT.

This clone was found once. The chain's CDR3 is CASSTAYEQYF. As DNA, the CDR3 is TGTGCCAGCAGTACGGCCTACGAGCAGTACTTC. The chain carries TRBV6-2 or TRBV6-3 and TRBJ2-7; D is unclear. The germline CDR1 and CDR2 sequences are MNHEY and SVGEGT. Trimming pared 5 bases from V and 2 bases from J, leaving 4 bases between. The length of the CDR3 is 11 residues.

This chain connects TRBV2 to TRBJ1-4; no clear D gene. V lost 3 bases and J lost 5, with 7 bases in between. Germline CDR1 reads SNHLY; CDR2 reads FYNNEI. CDR3 length: 13 amino acids. CDR3 loop: CASSEGGNEKLFF. CDR3 DNA sequence: TGTGCCAGCAGTGAGGGAGGGAATGAAAAACTGTTTTTT. Drawing the rest from reference TRBV2 and TRBJ1-4, the complete variable domain is EPEVTQTPSHQVTQMGQEVILRCVPISNHLYFYWYRQILGQKVEFLVSFYNNEISEKSEIFDDQFSVERPDGSNFTLKIRSTKLEDSAMYFCASSEGGNEKLFFGSGTQLSVL.

This clone was picked up one time. In nucleotides, the CDR3 is TGTGCCAGCAGCCTCGACAGGGGGCCCCCTCTCAATCAGCCCCAGCATTTT. Residues: CASSLDRGPPLNQPQHF. The rearrangement links TRBV7-9 to TRBJ1-5, with 10 positions matching TRBD1. Germline CDR1 and CDR2: SEHNR and FQNEAQ (reference sequence). Unmatched junction bases numbered 10, after V lost 5 bases and J lost 3 bases. This CDR3 region has 17 residues.

This clone was found once. V gene TRBV15 combines with J gene TRBJ1-5; D remains unclear. The ends were cut back, 0 bases at V and 0 bases at J, with 6 bases in the middle. The CDR3 runs to 15 residues. Germline V gene data show CDR1 as LNHNV and CDR2 as YYDKDF (reference sequence). The CDR3 DNA sequence: TGTGCCACCAGCAGAGAACACTATAGCAATCAGCCCCAGCATTTT. Translating gives CATSREHYSNQPQHF.

The V call is TRBV7-6, the J call TRBJ2-7, with D possibly TRBD1 on 6 matching bases. V was shortened by 7 bases and J by 1 base, with 11 bases between the two germline ends. The germline V gene encodes CDR1 SGHVS and CDR2 FNYEAQ. This CDR3 spans 13 amino acids. This chain's CDR3 is CASTPQGSYEQYF. CDR3 nucleotide sequence: TGTGCCAGCACCCCACAGGGATCCTACGAGCAGTACTTC.

The chain links TRBV6-5 to TRBJ1-2; D gene ambiguous. The CDR3 spans 13 residues. V was clipped by 0 bases and J by 10 bases, with 12 bases between them. Germline assignment: CDR1 MNHEY and CDR2 SVGAGI. CDR3 region: CASSYSPTLSYTF. DNA of the CDR3: TGTGCCAGCAGTTACTCCCCGACGCTCTCCTACACCTTC.

The gene calls are TRBV6-5 and TRBJ2-1; TRBD1 might be the D (5 bases). Per the germline V gene, CDR1 is MNHEY and CDR2 is SVGAGI. V lost 5 bases and J lost 8, with 13 bases in between. The CDR3 consists of 13 residues. The chain's CDR3 is CASSRLVGDEQFF. The CDR3 nucleotides read TGTGCCAGCAGTCGCCTGGTAGGGGATGAGCAGTTCTTC.

As regards this clone: Its ends do not fully match the called genes, so a read error is possible. The chain uses TRBV5-4 and TRBJ2-1; the D gene is possibly TRBD2 (6 bases). The CDR3 runs 16 residues. Germline-derived CDR1 and CDR2 are SGHNT and YYREEE (reference sequence). CDR3 amino acids: CASSLGGRSSYNEQFF. DNA of the CDR3: TGTGCCAGCAGTTTGGGGGGAAGAAGCTCCTACAATGAGCAGTTCTTC. The full variable domain, with the rest looked up from reference TRBV5-4 and TRBJ2-1, is ETGVTQSPTHLIKTRGQQVTLRCSSQSGHNTVSWYQQALGQGPQFIFQYYREEENGRGNFPPRFSGLQFPNYSSELNVNALELDDSALYLCASSLGGRSSYNEQFFGPGTRLTVL.

The chain uses TRBV7-8 and TRBJ2-7; 8 bases align to TRBD1. The V and J ends lost 5 bases and 3 bases, in that order; junction bases with no gene match: 9. Per the germline V gene, CDR1 is SGHVS and CDR2 is FQNEAQ. This CDR3 is 15 amino acids long. The CDR3 sequence is CASSGGQGVLYEQYF. The CDR3 DNA is TGTGCCAGCAGCGGAGGACAGGGAGTACTCTACGAGCAGTACTTC.

The chain links TRBV3-1 (or the pseudogene TRBV3-2) to TRBJ2-7; a weak D match, TRBD1 (5 bases). Trimming left V 0 bases short and J 10 bases short, with 10 bases between. Germline CDR1 LGHDT, CDR2 YNNKEL (reference sequence). There are 12 residues in the CDR3. The DNA of the CDR3 is TGTGCCAGCAGCCAAGAACAGGCCTTACAGTACTTC. Its translation is CASSQEQALQYF.

This chain joins TRBV12-5 and TRBJ1-3; D is uncertain. CDR3 length equals 14 residues. The V gene's germline CDR1 is LGHNT and CDR2 FRNRAP. V was trimmed by 1 base and J by 1 base, leaving 5 bases between them. This chain's CDR3 is CASGLGLSGNTIYF. The DNA for the CDR3 is TGTGCTAGTGGTTTGGGACTTTCTGGAAACACCATATATTTT.